This T cell receptor (beta chain) comes out of a study of Ad26.COV2.S vaccination and SARS-CoV-2 variants. For the study at large: Administration of Ad26.COV2.S was intramuscular, either once or twice 56 days apart. General study findings and limits: Across vaccine and placebo recipients, the breadth of non-spike TCRs was similar.

In regard to this clone: Its antigen remains unidentified.

The treatment: around 19 received Ad26.COV2.S at low or high dose, single or two shots; 5 received placebo; per-sample allocation not given. Following the first vaccine or placebo injection, samples were taken on day 63. Germline V gene sequence: CDR1 SNHLY, CDR2 FYNNEI. The CDR3 consists of 15 residues. Between the trimmed V and J ends, which lost 1 base and 1 base, there was a span of 10 bases. TCRdb's table, derived via immunoSEQ multiplex PCR, lists solely in-frame clones and lacks some. The data show 350,000 to 400,000 clones, more than 85% seen once. This TCR came from a person between 18 and 60 years old who received the Ad26.COV2.S COVID-19 vaccine or a placebo. Material: peripheral blood, obtained in a trial of Ad26.COV2.S vaccine versus placebo. V and J are TRBV2 and TRBJ1-1; D unresolved. CDR3 in amino acids: CASSEVGYGNTEAFF. For the CDR3, the DNA is TGTGCCAGCAGTGAAGTGGGTTATGGGAACACTGAAGCTTTCTTT.